These T cell receptor beta chains were read from a single sample in a study of blood T cell repertoires in COVID-19. Data came from immunoSEQ multiplex PCR; TCRdb stores just in-frame clones and leaves some out. The profile shows about 67,000 clones, less than 90% of them singletons. The sequenced sample consisted of peripheral blood. These receptors were taken from a man aged 45 to 65 with active COVID-19. The CDR3 runs from the conserved cysteine through the conserved F or W. The D gene is left open where the match is weak. Part of the rows lack a size; the others show once, few, many or a class for expanded clones.

d_call clone_size j_call v_call cdr3_aa
- - TRBJ2-3 TRBV5-1 CASSLEPSGRGRTDTQYF
- - TRBJ1-1 TRBV3-1/TRBV3-2 CASSTSLPRGNTEAFF
TRBD2 - TRBJ2-3 TRBV7-2 CASSLAASGGSRDTQYF
- - TRBJ1-4 TRBV3-1/TRBV3-2 CASSQERSKLFF
- - TRBJ1-1 TRBV3-1/TRBV3-2 CASSQGRGTEAFF
- - TRBJ2-2 TRBV7-2 CATRSVGELFF
- once TRBJ2-7 TRBV6-2/TRBV6-3 CASSSLRQETYEQYF
TRBD1 - TRBJ1-2 TRBV7-6 CASSPTGNFGYTF
TRBD1 - TRBJ2-7 TRBV2 CASRGDRGGGTFYEQYF
TRBD2 - TRBJ2-7 TRBV5-6 CASSSDPTGRASYEQYF
- - TRBJ1-4 TRBV19 CASSLGAGGRGWANEKLFF
TRBD2 - TRBJ2-7 TRBV18 CASSPPELAGVHYEQYF
- few TRBJ2-7 TRBV19 CASSRDTRYEQYF
- - TRBJ2-3 TRBV6-4 CASSDSEEGTQYF
TRBD1 - TRBJ1-2 TRBV7-2 CASSLAGNRGGWSYTF
TRBD1 - TRBJ1-4 TRBV27 CASNWRTGTEKLFF
- - TRBJ2-5 TRBV28 CASSPEWSYGETQYF
- - TRBJ2-2 TRBV5-6 CASSLVRRDAGELFF
- - TRBJ1-1 TRBV3-1/TRBV3-2 CASSQDRLGTEAFF
- - TRBJ1-1 TRBV6-2/TRBV6-3 CASSRGTEAFF
- medium-sized TRBJ2-7 TRBV18 CASSPPDRSSYEQYF
TRBD1 few TRBJ1-6 TRBV10-3 CAISVGGQGNSPLHF
- - TRBJ2-3 TRBV9 CASSVEGGATDTQYF
TRBD1 - TRBJ1-4 TRBV5-1 CASSPKGWDRENEKLFF